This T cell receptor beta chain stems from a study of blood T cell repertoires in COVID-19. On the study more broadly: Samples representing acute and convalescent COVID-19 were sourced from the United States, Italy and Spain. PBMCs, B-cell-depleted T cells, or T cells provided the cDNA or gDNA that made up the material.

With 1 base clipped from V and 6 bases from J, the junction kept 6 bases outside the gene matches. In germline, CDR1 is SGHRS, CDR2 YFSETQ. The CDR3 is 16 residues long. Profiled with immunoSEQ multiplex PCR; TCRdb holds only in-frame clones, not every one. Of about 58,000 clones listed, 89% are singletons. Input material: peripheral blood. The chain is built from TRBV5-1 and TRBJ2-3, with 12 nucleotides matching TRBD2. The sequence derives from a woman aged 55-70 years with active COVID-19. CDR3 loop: CASSLPGLAGRDTQYF. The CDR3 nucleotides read TGCGCCAGCAGCTTGCCGGGACTAGCGGGCAGGGATACGCAGTATTTT.